The 27 T cell receptor beta chains in this list originate from one sample, sequenced in a study of T cell responses to AZD1222 COVID-19 vaccine. Repertoires were generated with immunoSEQ multiplex PCR, while TCRdb's copy carries only in-frame clones and drops some. The table has about 84,000 clones, roughly 86% seen once. The material was peripheral blood, obtained 28 days after the second AZD1222 dose. These receptors were collected from an adult who received the AZD1222 COVID-19 vaccine.

The rearrangement links TRBV6-5 to TRBJ2-1; TRBD2 aligns across 7 bases. The V gene's germline CDR1 is MNHEY and CDR2 SVGAGI. The V gene end was trimmed by 4 bases and the J gene end by 7 bases; junction bases not matched to a gene: 7. This CDR3 has 14 amino acids. The CDR3 sequence is CASSWEGRGNEQFF. DNA of the CDR3: TGTGCCAGCAGTTGGGAGGGGAGGGGAAATGAGCAGTTCTTC.

This chain links TRBV30 with TRBJ1-1, with D maybe TRBD1 (5 bases). CDR3 size: 14 residues. V was clipped by 0 bases and J by 5 bases, with 13 bases between them. Germline V gene sequence: CDR1 GTSNPN, CDR2 SVGIG (reference sequence). CDR3 sequence reads: CAWSVRRGGTEAFF. In DNA, the CDR3 is TGTGCCTGGAGTGTACGCCGGGGGGGGACTGAAGCTTTCTTT.

This clone has more than one count but fewer than ten. V gene TRBV21-1 combines with J gene TRBJ2-3; the D segment call TRBD2 is taken from the table without a DNA check. TRBV21-1 constitutes a pseudogene. The CDR3 has 16 residues. The CDR3 reads CASSKGWRWPTDTQYF. In DNA form, the CDR3 reads TGTGCCAGCAGCAAAGGGTGGAGGTGGCCCACAGATACGCAGTATTTT.

This chain joins TRBV27 and TRBJ2-2; D is unresolved. In germline, CDR1 is MNHEY, CDR2 SMNVEV (reference sequence). V lost 6 bases to trimming and J lost 6 bases, with 14 bases between them. The CDR3 is 14 residues long. CDR3 sequence reads: CASSPLIVPGELFF. The CDR3 DNA reads as TGTGCCAGCAGCCCTCTCATAGTACCCGGGGAGCTGTTTTTT.

The rearrangement joins TRBV7-8 to TRBJ1-2, with no clear D. CDR3 length equals 15 residues. V lost 4 bases, J lost 7 bases, and 19 bases lay in between. Germline V gives CDR1 SGHVS, CDR2 FQNEAQ. CDR3: CASSSENRASRGYTF. DNA for the CDR3: TGTGCCAGCAGCTCCGAAAACAGAGCTTCGCGTGGCTACACCTTC.

The sample holds a few counts of this clone. The rearrangement joins TRBV5-8 to TRBJ1-6; maybe TRBD1 (5 bases). This CDR3 contains 15 residues. Germline loops: CDR1 SGHTS, CDR2 YDEGEE. V was cut by 0 bases and J by 9 bases, with 13 bases left in between. The CDR3 region is CASSLVDSTFSPLHF. The CDR3 nucleotides are TGTGCCAGCAGCTTGGTAGACAGTACGTTTTCACCCCTCCACTTT.

The DNA of the CDR3 is TGCGCCAGCAGCCCGGGGGTAGCGGGAGGTGGGGCCAACGTCCTGACTTTC. It yields the protein CASSPGVAGGGANVLTF. The V gene is TRBV5-1, the J gene TRBJ2-6, with 10 bases fitting TRBD2. The CDR3 loop spans 17 amino acids. CDR1 SGHRS and CDR2 YFSETQ come from the germline V gene. Unmatched junction bases numbered 7, after V lost 4 bases and J lost 3 bases.

V gene TRBV11-3 combines with J gene TRBJ2-7, with 8 bases lining up with TRBD1. Germline values: CDR1 SGHNT, CDR2 YENEEA. This CDR3 comprises 14 residues. With 1 base clipped from V and 6 bases from J, the junction kept 5 bases outside the gene matches. CDR3 DNA sequence: TGTGCCAGCAGCTTAGCCCAGGGGGCCGGCGAGCAGTACTTC. Translated, it gives CASSLAQGAGEQYF.

This clone was seen once. The chain links TRBV5-1 to TRBJ1-2; D unclear. Germline values: CDR1 SGHRS, CDR2 YFSETQ. The CDR3 sequence is 14 residues long. The ends were cut back, 1 base at V and 4 bases at J, with 11 bases in the middle. DNA for the CDR3: TGCGCCAGCAGCTTGACCGGGCCCCCCTATGGCTACACCTTC. Translation gives CASSLTGPPYGYTF.

V usage is TRBV19 and J usage is TRBJ2-6; the D is unclear. The CDR3 is made up of 15 amino acids. Trimming left V 2 bases short and J 0 bases short, with 5 bases between. Germline loops: CDR1 LNHDA, CDR2 SQIVND (reference sequence). In nucleotides, the CDR3 is TGTGCCAGTAGTATAATTTTCTCTGGGGCCAACGTCCTGACTTTC. Its translation is CASSIIFSGANVLTF.

This chain joins TRBV5-1 and TRBJ1-5, with D unclear. Germline CDR1 is SGHRS and CDR2 is YFSETQ. The CDR3 spans 15 residues. Trimming shortened V by 0 bases and J by 0 bases, and 7 bases separated the two germline ends. Here the CDR3 reads CASSLGDYSNQPQHF. As DNA, the CDR3 is TGCGCCAGCAGCTTGGGGGATTATAGCAATCAGCCCCAGCATTTT.

The V call is TRBV16, the J call TRBJ2-5; TRBD1 matches at 7 bases. After removal of 4 bases from V and 1 base from J, the junction contained 6 bases not matched to a gene. The CDR3 length is 15 residues. Looked up from germline, CDR1 is KGHSY and CDR2 is FQNENV. Written as DNA, the CDR3 is TGTGCCAGCAGCCGAACTCCAGGGGGCCAAGAGACCCAGTACTTC. Amino acids: CASSRTPGGQETQYF.

V usage is TRBV24-1 and J usage is TRBJ2-1; D possibly corresponds to TRBD2 (6 bases). CDR3 length: 16 residues. CDR1 is KGHDR, CDR2 SFDVKD, per germline. The V end was cut by 3 bases, the J end by 6 bases, with 17 bases between. The CDR3 nucleotides read TGTGCCACCAGTGATCCACGTGCGGGGCGGCCCAATGAGCAGTTCTTC. This codes for CATSDPRAGRPNEQFF.

V is TRBV7-3 and J is TRBJ2-5; D call uncertain. The CDR3 contains 13 residues. V lost 2 bases and J lost 5, with 9 bases in between. The germline CDR1 and CDR2 sequences are SGHTA and FQGTGA. The CDR3 DNA reads as TGTGCCAGCAGCTTAGGCGGTACGGAGACCCAGTACTTC. It translates to CASSLGGTETQYF. Drawing the rest from reference TRBV7-3 and TRBJ2-5, the complete variable domain is GAGVSQTPSNKVTEKGKYVELRCDPISGHTALYWYRQSLGQGPEFLIYFQGTGAADDSGLPNDRFFAVRPEGSVSTLKIQRTERGDSAVYLCASSLGGTETQYFGPGTRLLVL.

This clone showed up just a few times. The V call is TRBV7-9, the J call TRBJ1-4; D is ambiguous. V was clipped by 5 bases and J by 8 bases, with 18 bases between them. The germline V gene encodes CDR1 SEHNR and CDR2 FQNEAQ (reference sequence). The CDR3 is 15 residues long. In DNA form, the CDR3 reads TGTGCCAGCAGCACCCCTCGGGAACCGGGGGAAAAACTGTTTTTT. It encodes CASSTPREPGEKLFF.

The J gene is TRBJ1-2, the V gene TRBV5-1; 8 nucleotides match TRBD1. This CDR3 spans 14 amino acids. The germline CDR1 and CDR2 sequences are SGHRS and YFSETQ. V dropped 0 bases and J dropped 5; count of bases not matched to a gene: 3. As DNA, the CDR3 is TGCGCCAGCAGCTTGGGGACAGGGCATTATGGCTACACCTTC. Translation: CASSLGTGHYGYTF.

The chain recombines TRBV12-3 or TRBV12-4 with TRBJ1-6; D is unclear. Trimming took off 7 bases at V and 7 bases at J, with 11 bases between the two ends. The CDR3 has 13 residues. The CDR3 DNA sequence: TGTGCCAGCATCCCTCGGAGAAATTCACCCCTCCACTTT. The encoded protein is CASIPRRNSPLHF.

V is TRBV5-4 and J is TRBJ1-4, with a tentative D call TRBD1 (5 bases). Looked up from germline, CDR1 is SGHNT and CDR2 is YYREEE (reference sequence). V was pared by 1 base and J by 5 bases, with 15 bases between. This CDR3 contains 16 residues. CDR3 residues: CASSLRGRELNEKLFF. The CDR3 DNA sequence: TGTGCCAGCAGCTTGAGGGGAAGGGAGTTGAATGAAAAACTGTTTTTT.

This clone has only one observation. This rearrangement joins TRBV29-1 to TRBJ2-3; TRBD2 matches 7 bases. V lost 2 bases to trimming and J lost 5 bases; unmatched junction nucleotides: 4. Germline CDR1 reads SQVTM; CDR2 reads ANQGSEA. CDR3 length: 13 amino acids. The CDR3 DNA sequence: TGCAGCGTTGAACGACTAGCTGTAGATACGCAGTATTTT. This encodes CSVERLAVDTQYF.

V and J are TRBV5-1 and TRBJ2-3; no reliable D call. Trimming cost V 7 bases and J 0 bases, with 12 bases left between them. CDR3 length: 14 amino acids. CDR1 and CDR2 from the germline V gene are SGHRS and YFSETQ. The CDR3 here is CASRRSDSTDTQYF. In DNA, the CDR3 is TGCGCCAGCCGGCGCTCGGACAGCACAGATACGCAGTATTTT.

The V and J genes are TRBV30 and TRBJ2-7; perhaps TRBD1 as D (9 bases). The V gene's germline CDR1 is GTSNPN and CDR2 SVGIG (reference sequence). Trimming removed 3 bases from V and 0 bases from J, with 18 bases in between. This CDR3 comprises 16 residues. The CDR3 DNA follows: TGTGCCTGGAGAAGTAGCGGGACAGGGTTCTCCTACGAGCAGTACTTC. It yields the protein CAWRSSGTGFSYEQYF.

The CDR3 sequence: CASSDAGLRETQYF. The CDR3 DNA is TGTGCCAGCAGTGACGCGGGGCTGCGGGAGACCCAGTACTTC. The genes are TRBV2 and TRBJ2-5; D is possibly TRBD2 (6 bases). CDR1 is SNHLY and CDR2 is FYNNEI in the germline V gene. This CDR3 contains 14 residues. The V end was cut by 3 bases, the J end by 5 bases, with 13 bases between.

V usage is TRBV6-6 and J usage is TRBJ1-5; 10 bases map to TRBD1. The CDR3 extends over 17 amino acids. Germline trimming cut 5 bases from V and 0 bases from J; bases unmatched to any gene: 7. Germline V CDR1 and CDR2: MNHNY, SVGAGI (reference sequence). The CDR3 coding sequence is TGTGCCAGCAGTCCGGGACAGGGGTTCGATAGCAATCAGCCCCAGCATTTT. Protein sequence: CASSPGQGFDSNQPQHF.

The J gene is TRBJ2-6, the V gene TRBV5-8; D call uncertain. This CDR3 comprises 16 residues. The ends were cut back, 1 base at V and 4 bases at J, with 12 bases in the middle. CDR1 SGHTS and CDR2 YDEGEE come from the germline V gene. This CDR3 is CASSLKLSSGANVLTF. The DNA for the CDR3 is TGTGCCAGCAGCTTGAAACTGAGCTCCGGGGCCAACGTCCTGACTTTC.

Only a few counts were recorded for this clone. The chain has TRBV7-2 and TRBJ2-3; 13 nucleotides align to TRBD2. V was clipped by 2 bases and J by 5 bases; unmatched bases: 7. The length of the CDR3 is 17 residues. Germline V gene data show CDR1 as SGHTA and CDR2 as FQGNSA. The CDR3 here is CASSLRGGLAGKDTQYF. CDR3 sequence (DNA): TGTGCCAGCAGCTTAAGGGGGGGACTAGCGGGAAAAGATACGCAGTATTTT.

This clone occurred a few times. The V gene is TRBV28, the J gene TRBJ2-7; weak D call: TRBD1 (6 bases). CDR1 and CDR2 from the germline V gene are MDHEN and SYDVKM. The V end lost 6 bases, the J end lost 3 bases, and 12 bases lay between the germline ends. The CDR3 loop spans 13 amino acids. CDR3 in amino acids: CASRPGQFYEQYF. The DNA for the CDR3 is TGTGCCAGCAGGCCTGGACAGTTCTACGAGCAGTACTTC.

In nucleotides, the CDR3 is TGTGCCAGCAGTCCAGCGGGAGCCACCTACGAGCAGTACTTC. This gives the protein CASSPAGATYEQYF. V is TRBV27 and J is TRBJ2-7; TRBD2 matches at 8 bases. Germline assignment: CDR1 MNHEY and CDR2 SMNVEV (reference sequence). The junction had 5 bases not matched to a gene; V was cut back by 5 bases and J by 2 bases. CDR3 size: 14 residues.